This entry lists 5 T cell receptor beta chains sequenced from one sample in a study of beta chain features in type 1 diabetes. The whole isolated RNA underwent reverse transcription, so sequencing captured expressed TCRB transcripts. Data came from immunoSEQ multiplex PCR; TCRdb stores just in-frame clones and leaves some out. The sample holds about 360,000 clones, about 12% seen once. The sequenced sample was naive CD4+ T cells from blood. Receptors were obtained from a man aged 18 to 30 in good health.

This rearrangement joins TRBV20-1 to TRBJ1-1; D gene unclear. Deletions cut 2 bases from V and 8 bases from J, with 9 bases between. Germline V gene sequence: CDR1 DFQATT, CDR2 SNEGSKA (reference sequence). CDR3 size: 11 residues. This chain's CDR3 is CSARPGAEAFF. The CDR3 DNA is TGCAGTGCTAGACCGGGAGCCGAAGCTTTCTTT.

This chain links TRBV2 with TRBJ1-1; maybe TRBD1 (5 bases). This CDR3 has 14 residues. CDR1 SNHLY and CDR2 FYNNEI come from the germline V gene. V was shortened by 6 bases and J by 0 bases, with 11 bases between the two germline ends. The DNA for the CDR3 is TGTGCCAGCAGCAACAGGCCCCTGAACACTGAAGCTTTCTTT. Amino acid sequence: CASSNRPLNTEAFF. Full variable domain (rest looked up from reference TRBV2 and TRBJ1-1): EPEVTQTPSHQVTQMGQEVILRCVPISNHLYFYWYRQILGQKVEFLVSFYNNEISEKSEIFDDQFSVERPDGSNFTLKIRSTKLEDSAMYFCASSNRPLNTEAFFGQGTRLTVV.

The V call is TRBV30, the J call TRBJ1-5; D may be TRBD1 (5 bases). Germline V lookup: CDR1 GTSNPN, CDR2 SVGIG (reference sequence). The CDR3 extends over 14 amino acids. V lost 2 bases and J 3 bases, leaving 11 bases between the germline ends. CDR3 in DNA: TGTGCCTGGAGTCGCCGGGGGTTCAATCAGCCCCAGCATTTT. It translates to CAWSRRGFNQPQHF.

The V gene is TRBV28, the J gene TRBJ1-4; D not resolved. Per germline, CDR1 MDHEN and CDR2 SYDVKM. The CDR3 totals 12 residues. In nucleotides, the CDR3 is TGTGCGGCGGAGGACGAGAATGAAAAACTGTTTTTT. This translates into CAAEDENEKLFF.

V and J are TRBV11-3 and TRBJ2-5; D might be TRBD1 (7 bases). Germline V gene data show CDR1 as SGHNT and CDR2 as YENEEA. The ends were cut back, 0 bases at V and 4 bases at J, with 12 bases in the middle. CDR3 length: 15 residues. The CDR3 is CASSLDGQGGETQYF. As DNA, the CDR3 is TGTGCCAGCAGCTTAGATGGGCAGGGGGGAGAGACCCAGTACTTC.